The entry below describes one T cell receptor (beta chain). Its target is unknown. UMI-labeled 5' RACE yielded the TRB cDNA libraries. TCRdb re-called the 5' RACE reads and shows each CDR3 protein once, DNA omitted. The sample table includes about 43,000 distinct CDR3 sequences. The data are from a study of CXCR3-negative and CXCR3-positive naive CD8 T cells. Study outcomes and limitations: Diversity proved comparably high across both naive subsets and much lower in memory CD8+ cells. TRBV-TRBJ usage was similar across naive CXCR3 subsets but distinct in memory cells. CD5 surface expression was similar among naive subsets, and TCR strength was estimated by inference from TRB CDR3 properties. Cryopreserved cells showed partially decreased CXCR3 expression, and most assays used fresh PBMCs.

Germline CDR1 is DFQATT and CDR2 is SNEGSKA (reference sequence). The CDR3 has 13 residues. The chain carries TRBV20-1 and TRBJ2-7; with no DNA, the TCRdb D assignment of TRBD2 cannot be verified. Sequencing was performed on memory CD8+ T cells from blood. This TCR was recovered from a human donor in good health. Some clones in this sample may be carry-over from other donors' samples. The CDR3 spells CSARTSASYEQYF.